This is a list of T cell receptor beta chains from one sample in a study of regulatory T cells in long-lasting Graves disease. Via MiXCR, TCRdb re-called the multiplex PCR reads, giving one row per CDR3 protein. The sample records approximately 230,000 distinct CDR3 sequences, 18% being singletons. The material was peripheral blood mononuclear cells (PBMCs), obtained at new diagnosis, from a patient treated with antithyroid drugs. The origin of the receptors is a female donor with Graves disease. The CDR3 runs from the conserved cysteine through the conserved F or W. The order of the fields is J gene, D gene, V gene, clone size, CDR3 protein, CDR3 DNA. The D gene is left open where the match is weak. Rows may omit the clone size; those that give it use once, few, many or a size class.

J: TRBJ1-1; D: TRBD1; V: TRBV11-2; size: .; CDR3: CASRGQGYTEAFF; DNA: TGTGCCAGCAGAGGACAGGGGTACACTGAAGCTTTCTTT
J: TRBJ1-1; D: .; V: TRBV18; size: many; CDR3: CASSPGAEAFF; DNA: TGTGCCAGCTCTCCGGGGGCTGAAGCTTTCTTT
J: TRBJ2-7; D: TRBD1; V: TRBV18; size: .; CDR3: CASSPLRGRDEQYF; DNA: TGTGCCAGCTCACCACTCAGGGGGCGCGACGAGCAGTACTTC
J: TRBJ2-3; D: TRBD1; V: TRBV9; size: many; CDR3: CASSVDRDDTQYF; DNA: TGTGCCAGCAGCGTGGACAGGGACGATACGCAGTATTTT
J: TRBJ2-1; D: TRBD2; V: TRBV7-9; size: few; CDR3: CASTAAGAPYNEQFF; DNA: TGTGCCAGCACTGCAGCGGGGGCACCCTACAATGAGCAGTTCTTC
J: TRBJ2-3; D: .; V: TRBV27; size: few; CDR3: CASSAISGSDTQYF; DNA: TGTGCCAGCAGTGCTATCTCAGGGTCAGATACGCAGTATTTT
J: TRBJ2-1; D: TRBD2; V: TRBV27; size: .; CDR3: CASSLGLAGGRSSSYNEQFF; DNA: TGTGCCAGCAGTTTAGGACTAGCGGGAGGACGAAGTAGCTCCTACAATGAGCAGTTCTTC
J: TRBJ2-7; D: .; V: TRBV13; size: many; CDR3: CASSRHSGASDEQYF; DNA: TGTGCCAGCAGCCGCCATTCTGGGGCTAGCGACGAGCAGTACTTC
J: TRBJ2-3; D: .; V: TRBV10-2; size: .; CDR3: CASSDLRPTDTQYF; DNA: TGCGCCAGCAGTGACCTGCGGCCCACAGATACGCAGTATTTT
J: TRBJ2-1; D: .; V: TRBV7-3; size: many; CDR3: CASSLQSGGEEQFF; DNA: TGTGCCAGCAGCTTACAATCGGGGGGCGAGGAGCAGTTCTTC
J: TRBJ2-3; D: TRBD1; V: TRBV20-1; size: many; CDR3: CSARSGQGTDTQYF; DNA: TGCAGTGCTAGAAGCGGACAGGGCACAGATACGCAGTATTTT
J: TRBJ2-5; D: TRBD2; V: TRBV30; size: .; CDR3: CASKFSGRSWETQYF; DNA: TGTGCCTCGAAGTTTAGCGGGAGGTCATGGGAGACCCAGTACTTC
J: TRBJ2-5; D: .; V: TRBV19; size: many; CDR3: CASSRGDPETQYF; DNA: TGTGCCAGTAGTAGGGGGGATCCGGAGACCCAGTACTTC
J: TRBJ2-1; D: TRBD2; V: TRBV19; size: few; CDR3: CASSILSGSGNEQFF; DNA: TGTGCCAGTAGTATACTTAGCGGGAGTGGTAATGAGCAGTTCTTC
J: TRBJ2-2; D: TRBD2; V: TRBV24-1; size: .; CDR3: CATSDLSGRANTGELFF; DNA: TGTGCCACCAGTGACCTTAGCGGGAGGGCGAACACCGGGGAGCTGTTTTTT
J: TRBJ2-4; D: TRBD1; V: TRBV4-3; size: few; CDR3: CASSFSDRGGNIQYF; DNA: TGCGCCAGCAGCTTCTCCGACAGGGGCGGGAACATTCAGTACTTC
J: TRBJ1-1; D: .; V: TRBV11-2; size: .; CDR3: CASSLGRGLAEAFF; DNA: TGTGCCAGCAGCTTGGGACGGGGGCTTGCTGAAGCTTTCTTT
J: TRBJ2-3; D: .; V: TRBV6-2/TRBV6-3; size: many; CDR3: CASTYSRVWSTDTQYF; DNA: TGTGCCAGCACCTACAGCAGAGTTTGGAGCACAGATACGCAGTATTTT
J: TRBJ2-4; D: .; V: TRBV7-2; size: many; CDR3: CASSPVEAGQNIQYF; DNA: TGTGCCAGCAGCCCGGTGGAGGCGGGTCAAAACATTCAGTACTTC
J: TRBJ1-1; D: .; V: TRBV5-1; size: many; CDR3: CASSSLVHRDEAFF; DNA: TGCGCCAGCAGCTCCCTCGTACACAGGGACGAAGCTTTCTTT
J: TRBJ2-6; D: .; V: TRBV28; size: many; CDR3: CASRTEFFSGANVLTF; DNA: TGTGCCAGTAGGACAGAGTTTTTCTCTGGGGCCAACGTCCTGACTTTC
J: TRBJ1-2; D: .; V: TRBV2; size: many; CDR3: CASSEALGGYGYTF; DNA: TGTGCCAGCAGTGAAGCGCTAGGGGGCTATGGCTACACCTTC
J: TRBJ2-5; D: .; V: TRBV27; size: many; CDR3: CASESGGNAQETQYF; DNA: TGTGCCAGTGAGTCCGGCGGGAATGCCCAAGAGACCCAGTACTTC
J: TRBJ2-7; D: .; V: TRBV9; size: many; CDR3: CASNRAGQSYEQYF; DNA: TGTGCCAGCAACCGGGCGGGACAGTCCTACGAGCAGTACTTC
J: TRBJ2-1; D: TRBD2; V: TRBV13; size: many; CDR3: CASSQTGLAYNEQFF; DNA: TGTGCCAGCAGCCAAACCGGACTAGCGTACAATGAGCAGTTCTTC
J: TRBJ2-7; D: .; V: TRBV19; size: many; CDR3: CASSIDRGAEQYF; DNA: TGTGCCAGTAGTATAGATCGGGGGGCCGAGCAGTACTTC
J: TRBJ2-1; D: TRBD2; V: TRBV7-9; size: .; CDR3: CASSLTSGRAEFF; DNA: TGTGCCAGCAGCTTAACTAGCGGGAGGGCCGAGTTCTTC
J: TRBJ2-1; D: TRBD2; V: TRBV10-1; size: many; CDR3: CASSEFASGIYNEQFF; DNA: TGCGCCAGCAGTGAGTTCGCTAGCGGAATCTACAATGAGCAGTTCTTC
J: TRBJ1-5; D: .; V: TRBV7-8; size: many; CDR3: CASSFTFDQPQHF; DNA: TGTGCCAGCAGCTTTACCTTCGATCAGCCCCAGCATTTT
J: TRBJ1-2; D: .; V: TRBV3-1; size: many; CDR3: CASSRGSSNYGYTF; DNA: TGTGCCAGCAGCCGGGGGAGCAGTAACTATGGCTACACCTTC
J: TRBJ1-2; D: TRBD1; V: TRBV30; size: many; CDR3: CAWSPGTVTNYGYTF; DNA: TGTGCCTGGAGCCCAGGGACAGTAACCAACTATGGCTACACCTTC
J: TRBJ1-1; D: .; V: TRBV12-5; size: .; CDR3: CASSLTGGVDTEAFF; DNA: TGTGCTAGTTCCCTTACAGGTGGCGTTGACACTGAAGCTTTCTTT
J: TRBJ2-5; D: .; V: TRBV9; size: .; CDR3: CASSEGTFQETQYF; DNA: TGTGCCAGCAGCGAGGGGACATTTCAAGAGACCCAGTACTTC
J: TRBJ1-5; D: .; V: TRBV2; size: .; CDR3: CASSERSQAEPQHF; DNA: TGTGCCAGCAGCGAGAGGTCCCAGGCGGAGCCCCAGCATTTT
J: TRBJ2-1; D: .; V: TRBV6-1; size: few; CDR3: CASSIVQGSDEQFF; DNA: TGTGCCAGCAGCATTGTCCAGGGGTCAGATGAGCAGTTCTTC
J: TRBJ2-1; D: TRBD2; V: TRBV18; size: many; CDR3: CASSNGLAGDGEQFF; DNA: TGTGCCAGCTCGAATGGACTAGCGGGAGACGGTGAGCAGTTCTTC
J: TRBJ2-2; D: .; V: TRBV7-2; size: many; CDR3: CASSPDHVNTGELFF; DNA: TGTGCCAGCAGCCCAGATCACGTGAACACCGGGGAGCTGTTTTTT
J: TRBJ2-3; D: TRBD2; V: TRBV20-1; size: many; CDR3: CSARGDSGNTDTQYF; DNA: TGCAGTGCTAGAGGAGATAGCGGGAACACAGATACGCAGTATTTT
J: TRBJ2-1; D: TRBD1; V: TRBV12-3/TRBV12-4; size: many; CDR3: CASSLQRTGKNEQFF; DNA: TGTGCCAGCAGTTTACAAAGGACAGGGAAGAATGAGCAGTTCTTC
J: TRBJ2-4; D: .; V: TRBV19; size: many; CDR3: CASSQGGIQYF; DNA: TGTGCCAGTAGCCAGGGGGGCATTCAGTACTTC
J: TRBJ2-7; D: .; V: TRBV18; size: many; CDR3: CASSPDRIGGQYF; DNA: TGTGCCAGCTCACCTGACAGGATTGGCGGGCAGTACTTC
J: TRBJ1-5; D: .; V: TRBV20-1; size: many; CDR3: CSARDSPGGPQHF; DNA: TGCAGTGCTAGAGACTCACCCGGCGGGCCCCAGCATTTT
J: TRBJ2-1; D: .; V: TRBV7-9; size: many; CDR3: CASSLGTPNYNEQFF; DNA: TGTGCCAGCAGCTTAGGCACCCCCAACTACAATGAGCAGTTCTTC
J: TRBJ2-7; D: TRBD2; V: TRBV7-2; size: many; CDR3: CASSHSGGRAVYEQYF; DNA: TGTGCCAGCAGTCACTCAGGCGGGAGGGCCGTATACGAGCAGTACTTC
J: TRBJ1-1; D: .; V: TRBV14; size: many; CDR3: CASSPSGLRSEAFF; DNA: TGTGCCAGCAGCCCGTCGGGCCTCCGCTCTGAAGCTTTCTTT
J: TRBJ2-3; D: .; V: TRBV7-3; size: .; CDR3: CASSLDGTSTDTQYF; DNA: TGTGCCAGCAGCTTAGATGGGACTAGCACAGATACGCAGTATTTT
J: TRBJ2-7; D: TRBD1; V: TRBV20-1; size: .; CDR3: CSATRTGDSYEQYF; DNA: TGCAGTGCTACGCGGACAGGGGACTCCTACGAGCAGTACTTC
J: TRBJ2-7; D: TRBD1; V: TRBV20-1; size: few; CDR3: CSAINPGTVHYEQYF; DNA: TGCAGTGCAATAAATCCCGGGACAGTCCACTACGAGCAGTACTTC
J: TRBJ2-5; D: .; V: TRBV20-1; size: few; CDR3: CSAREGSLETQYF; DNA: TGCAGTGCTAGAGAAGGCTCTTTAGAGACCCAGTACTTC
J: TRBJ2-3; D: .; V: TRBV27; size: many; CDR3: CASRHKGSTDTQYF; DNA: TGTGCCAGCAGACACAAGGGTAGCACAGATACGCAGTATTTT
J: TRBJ1-4; D: TRBD1; V: TRBV12-3/TRBV12-4; size: many; CDR3: CASSLYEDRAKLFF; DNA: TGTGCCAGCAGTTTATACGAGGACAGGGCAAAACTGTTTTTT
J: TRBJ2-5; D: TRBD2; V: TRBV2; size: many; CDR3: CASSDGEGSETQYF; DNA: TGTGCCAGCAGTGACGGGGAGGGATCTGAGACCCAGTACTTC
J: TRBJ1-1; D: .; V: TRBV10-3; size: many; CDR3: CAIRTDGNTEAFF; DNA: TGTGCCATCAGGACCGACGGGAACACTGAAGCTTTCTTT
J: TRBJ2-2; D: TRBD1; V: TRBV12-3/TRBV12-4; size: many; CDR3: CASSPSGGTGELFF; DNA: TGTGCCAGCAGCCCCTCAGGGGGCACCGGGGAGCTGTTTTTT
J: TRBJ2-7; D: TRBD2; V: TRBV6-1; size: many; CDR3: CASSEEASGNDEQYF; DNA: TGTGCCAGCAGTGAAGAGGCTAGCGGGAACGACGAGCAGTACTTC
J: TRBJ2-3; D: .; V: TRBV20-1; size: many; CDR3: CSAGLGAGISTDTQYF; DNA: TGCAGTGCCGGCCTTGGGGCAGGGATTAGCACAGATACGCAGTATTTT